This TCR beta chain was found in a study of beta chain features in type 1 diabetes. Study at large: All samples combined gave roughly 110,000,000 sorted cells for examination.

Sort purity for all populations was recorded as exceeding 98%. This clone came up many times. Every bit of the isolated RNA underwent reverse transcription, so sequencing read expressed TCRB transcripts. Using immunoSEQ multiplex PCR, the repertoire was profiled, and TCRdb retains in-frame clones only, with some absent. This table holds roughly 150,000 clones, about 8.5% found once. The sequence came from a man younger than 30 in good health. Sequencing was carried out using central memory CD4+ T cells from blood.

CDR3: CASSLVRGANVLTF. DNA of the CDR3: TGTGCCAGCAGCTTAGTGCGCGGGGCCAACGTCCTGACTTTC. The chain links TRBV13 to TRBJ2-6; the D is unclear. The V gene lost 1 base and the J gene lost 4 bases, with 5 bases spanning the gap. The CDR3 runs to 14 residues. Looked up from germline, CDR1 is PRHDT and CDR2 is FYEKMQ (reference sequence).